This TCR beta chain was captured in a study of cytomegalovirus exposure and HLA in healthy donors. The CDR3 totals 15 residues. In germline, CDR1 is MNHEY, CDR2 SVGAGI. Losses at the gene ends were 2 bases for V and 4 bases for J; bases not matched to a gene: 4. The PCR had 60 Vbeta and 13 Jbeta primers. Here immunoSEQ multiplex PCR was the method, and the copy in TCRdb shows in-frame clones only, minus some. The sample records some 150,000 clones, about 80% being singletons. Donors were ostensibly healthy at sampling, although undocumented immune exposures were probable. The V call is TRBV6-5, the J call TRBJ1-2; 10 nucleotides line up with TRBD1. This sequence was found in a male donor in good health and CMV-seronegative. The material sequenced was PBMCs. The CDR3 coding sequence is TGTGCCAGCAGTTACCGGACAGGGGGAAGCTATGGCTACACCTTC. This translates into CASSYRTGGSYGYTF.